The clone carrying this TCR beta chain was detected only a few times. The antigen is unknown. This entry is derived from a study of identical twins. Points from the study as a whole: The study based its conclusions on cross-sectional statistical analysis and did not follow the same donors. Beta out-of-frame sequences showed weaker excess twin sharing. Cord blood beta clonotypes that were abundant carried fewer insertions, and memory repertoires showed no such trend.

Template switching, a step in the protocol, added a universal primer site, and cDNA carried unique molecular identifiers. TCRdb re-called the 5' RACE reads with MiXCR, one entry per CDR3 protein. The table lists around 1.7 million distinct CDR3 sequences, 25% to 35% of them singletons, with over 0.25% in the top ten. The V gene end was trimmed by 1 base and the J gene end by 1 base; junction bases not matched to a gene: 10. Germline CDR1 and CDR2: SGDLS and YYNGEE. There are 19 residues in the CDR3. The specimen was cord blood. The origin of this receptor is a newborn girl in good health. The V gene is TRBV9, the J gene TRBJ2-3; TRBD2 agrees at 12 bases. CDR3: CASSVSSSGGAQRTDTQYF. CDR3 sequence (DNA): TGTGCCAGCAGCGTATCCTCTAGCGGGGGGGCCCAACGCACAGATACGCAGTATTTT.